One and the same sample provided the 19 T cell receptor beta chains below, sequenced in a study of blood T cell repertoires in COVID-19. Repertoires were generated with immunoSEQ multiplex PCR, while TCRdb's copy carries only in-frame clones and drops some. This repertoire shows almost 200,000 clones, roughly 90% found once; its top ten account for about 8.8%. The sequencing input was PBMCs or T cells enriched from blood (not recorded which). These receptors all come from a woman in her late teens or twenties who had recovered from COVID-19.

This chain links TRBV5-1 with TRBJ2-7, with D maybe TRBD1 (5 bases). Germline assignment: CDR1 SGHRS and CDR2 YFSETQ. Trimming took off 0 bases at V and 7 bases at J, with 14 bases between the two ends. This CDR3 has 14 residues. CDR3: CASSLAATDSEQYF. CDR3 DNA: TGCGCCAGCAGCTTGGCCGCGACAGATTCGGAGCAGTACTTC.

The CDR3 protein is CASSWSTGGGTEAFF. The CDR3 coding sequence is TGTGCCAGCAGTTGGTCCACAGGGGGCGGCACTGAAGCTTTCTTT. V gene TRBV27 combines with J gene TRBJ1-1; 9 bases match TRBD1. J gave up 4 bases and V 4 bases, and 7 bases lay outside the gene matches. The CDR3 spans 15 residues. The germline V gene encodes CDR1 MNHEY and CDR2 SMNVEV (reference sequence).

The chain uses TRBV19 and TRBJ1-2; 7 bases are shared with TRBD1. The V segment lost 3 bases and the J segment 1 base; nucleotides outside the gene matches: 14. This CDR3 contains 18 residues. CDR1 and CDR2 (germline): LNHDA, SQIVND (reference sequence). CDR3 sequence reads: CASSIVGRGISVNYGYTF. In nucleotides, the CDR3 is TGTGCCAGTAGTATCGTTGGCAGGGGGATTTCGGTTAACTATGGCTACACCTTC.

The chain employs TRBV12-5 and TRBJ1-5; D is perhaps TRBD1 (5 bases). V was pared by 0 bases and J by 5 bases, with 11 bases between. CDR1 is LGHNT, CDR2 FRNRAP, per germline. The CDR3 sequence is 15 residues long. The CDR3 DNA follows: TGTGCTAGTGGTTTGGTACGGGGGGATGATCAGCCCCAGCATTTT. Translated, it gives CASGLVRGDDQPQHF.

The chain uses TRBV10-3 and TRBJ2-3, with a weak D call TRBD1 (6 bases). Germline V gives CDR1 ENHRY, CDR2 SYGVKD. The CDR3 covers 12 residues. V was cut by 10 bases and J by 5 bases, with 13 bases left in between. Here the CDR3 DNA reads TGTGCCACCAACAGGGTTGGAGATACGCAGTATTTT. The encoded protein is CATNRVGDTQYF.

V usage is TRBV5-1 and J usage is TRBJ1-6, with 8 bases matching TRBD1. V trimming: 4 bases; J trimming: 10 bases; junction bases outside the gene matches: 16. This CDR3 is built from 17 residues. The germline V gene has CDR1 SGHRS and CDR2 YFSETQ. This CDR3 reads CASSRWQVGQAVSPLHF. The DNA for the CDR3 is TGCGCCAGCAGCCGCTGGCAGGTGGGACAGGCGGTATCACCCCTCCACTTT.

V and J are TRBV5-6 and TRBJ2-1; 7 bases agree with TRBD2. V was clipped by 1 base and J by 7 bases; unmatched bases: 8. This CDR3 is built from 15 residues. Looked up from germline, CDR1 is SGHDT and CDR2 is YYEEEE. This CDR3 is CASSLSQRGLNEQFF. In DNA form, the CDR3 reads TGTGCCAGCAGCTTGTCGCAGCGGGGCTTGAATGAGCAGTTCTTC.

The chain joins TRBV21-1 to TRBJ2-6; the table's D call, TRBD2, was not checked against the DNA. TRBV21-1 is labeled a pseudogene. This CDR3 has 13 amino acids. The CDR3 spells CASSKARVDVLTF. CDR3 sequence (DNA): TGTGCCAGCAGCAAGGCGAGGGTTGACGTCCTGACTTTC.

This chain links TRBV7-6 with TRBJ2-1; 7 positions agree with TRBD1. Looked up from germline, CDR1 is SGHVS and CDR2 is FNYEAQ. CDR3 length: 14 amino acids. The trim removed 1 base at V and 5 bases at J, leaving 2 bases unmatched. CDR3 DNA sequence: TGTGCCAGCAGCTTAGGGACAGGCCACAATGAGCAGTTCTTC. It codes for CASSLGTGHNEQFF.

This clone appeared once. The genes are TRBV12-3 or TRBV12-4 and TRBJ1-2, with D maybe TRBD1 (5 bases). Trimming shortened V by 7 bases and J by 5 bases, and 11 bases separated the two germline ends. The CDR3 is made up of 12 amino acids. CDR3 DNA sequence: TGTGCCAGCACGGGGGGAGGATATGGCTACACCTTC. Amino acid sequence: CASTGGGYGYTF.

The chain uses TRBV10-1 and TRBJ1-1; maybe TRBD1 (5 bases). The CDR3 loop spans 13 amino acids. Trimming took off 0 bases at V and 11 bases at J, with 13 bases between the two ends. Germline V gene sequence: CDR1 WNHNN, CDR2 SYGVQD (reference sequence). In DNA, the CDR3 is TGCGCCAGCAGTGAGTCAGGAGGGGAGCGGGCTTTCTTT. It specifies CASSESGGERAFF.

The chain has TRBV10-3 and TRBJ1-1; D gene uncertain. This CDR3 region has 12 residues. Trimming removed 6 bases from V and 5 bases from J, with 10 bases in between. The germline V gene has CDR1 ENHRY and CDR2 SYGVKD. The CDR3 loop reads CAIRGLATEAFF. CDR3 in DNA: TGTGCCATCAGAGGTCTAGCGACTGAAGCTTTCTTT.

The rearrangement joins TRBV12-3 or TRBV12-4 to TRBJ1-5, with 7 positions matching TRBD1. The V and J ends lost 4 bases and 4 bases, in that order; junction bases with no gene match: 1. The CDR3 totals 13 residues. The CDR3 loop reads CASSSQGNQPQHF. CDR3 sequence (DNA): TGTGCCAGCAGTTCACAGGGGAATCAGCCCCAGCATTTT.

This clone has just a few counts. This chain joins TRBV2 and TRBJ2-1; D not resolved. The germline V gene encodes CDR1 SNHLY and CDR2 FYNNEI. Trimming stripped 7 bases from V and 8 bases from J, with 9 bases between. There are 11 residues in the CDR3. The CDR3 sequence is CASNTEDEQFF. CDR3 nucleotides: TGTGCCAGCAACACCGAGGATGAGCAGTTCTTC.

The chain uses TRBV28 and TRBJ1-1; 9 nucleotides agree with TRBD1. V dropped 7 bases and J dropped 1; count of bases not matched to a gene: 4. This CDR3 has 14 amino acids. Per germline, CDR1 MDHEN and CDR2 SYDVKM. The CDR3 nucleotides read TGTGCCAGCACCTCGGGACAGGGGAACACTGAAGCTTTCTTT. It translates to CASTSGQGNTEAFF.

The count of this clone is one. The V gene is TRBV19, the J gene TRBJ2-7; D may be TRBD1 (6 bases). This CDR3 is built from 14 residues. Looked up from germline, CDR1 is LNHDA and CDR2 is SQIVND (reference sequence). V was clipped by 5 bases and J by 4 bases, with 15 bases between them. CDR3 loop: CASSSGTTLYEQYF. The CDR3 DNA sequence: TGTGCCAGTAGTTCCGGGACAACACTGTACGAGCAGTACTTC.

This chain joins TRBV2 and TRBJ1-5, with D possibly being TRBD1 (6 bases). In germline, CDR1 is SNHLY, CDR2 FYNNEI. The CDR3 runs to 13 residues. V lost 3 bases and J lost 4, with 7 bases in between. The CDR3 coding sequence is TGTGCCAGCAGTGACCAGGGGAATCAGCCCCAGCATTTT. As protein: CASSDQGNQPQHF. Together with reference TRBV2 and TRBJ1-5, the CDR3 gives the full variable domain: EPEVTQTPSHQVTQMGQEVILRCVPISNHLYFYWYRQILGQKVEFLVSFYNNEISEKSEIFDDQFSVERPDGSNFTLKIRSTKLEDSAMYFCASSDQGNQPQHFGDGTRLSIL.

The chain links TRBV9 to TRBJ2-1; TRBD2 might be the D (5 bases). CDR1 is SGDLS, CDR2 YYNGEE, per germline. The CDR3 sequence is 15 residues long. V lost 1 base and J lost 2, with 10 bases in between. The chain's CDR3 is CASSVSPGTYNEQFF. DNA of the CDR3: TGTGCCAGCAGCGTATCTCCGGGGACCTACAATGAGCAGTTCTTC.

The chain has TRBV28 and TRBJ1-2, with D tentatively TRBD1 (6 bases). Germline-derived CDR1 and CDR2 are MDHEN and SYDVKM. The CDR3 totals 12 residues. Deletions cut 10 bases from V and 4 bases from J, with 13 bases between. CDR3 sequence (DNA): TGTGCCACCCAGGGGAAATTCTATGGCTACACCTTC. This translates into CATQGKFYGYTF.